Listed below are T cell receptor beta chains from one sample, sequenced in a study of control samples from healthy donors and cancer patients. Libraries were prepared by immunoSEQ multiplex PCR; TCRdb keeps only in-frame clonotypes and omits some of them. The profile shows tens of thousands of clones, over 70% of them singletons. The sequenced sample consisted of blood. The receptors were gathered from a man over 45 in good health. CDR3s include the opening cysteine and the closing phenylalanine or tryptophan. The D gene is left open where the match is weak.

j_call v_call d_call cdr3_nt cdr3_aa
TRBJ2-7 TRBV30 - TGTGCCTGGAGTGTAACAGGGCCCTACGAGCAGTACTTC CAWSVTGPYEQYF
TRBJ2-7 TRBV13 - TGTGCCAGCAGCTTAGTAGGGGGGAGTGGAGAGCAGTACTTC CASSLVGGSGEQYF
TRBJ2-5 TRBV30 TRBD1 TGTGCCTGGGAAGCCGGGACAGGGTTAGAGACCCAGTACTTC CAWEAGTGLETQYF
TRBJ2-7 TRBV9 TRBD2 TGTGCCAGCAACGGCGACCTAGCGGGCGCCCGGGAGGAGCAGTACTTC CASNGDLAGAREEQYF
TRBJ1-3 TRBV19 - TGTGCCAGTAAAAGGGCGGGTTTCTCTGGAAACACCATATATTTT CASKRAGFSGNTIYF
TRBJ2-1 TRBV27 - TGTGCCAGCAGTTTAAAACCTATCTTGAGCTCCTACAATGAGCAGTTCTTC CASSLKPILSSYNEQFF
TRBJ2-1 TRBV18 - TGTGCCAGCTCACCTAGTCAGTACAATGAGCAGTTCTTC CASSPSQYNEQFF
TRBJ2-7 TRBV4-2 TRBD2 TGTGCCAGCAGCCCGAGCGGGGGAGGGGCTCCGTCCTACGAGCAGTACTTC CASSPSGGGAPSYEQYF
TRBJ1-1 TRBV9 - TGTGCCAGCAGCGTAACGATAGCGAACACTGAAGCTTTCTTT CASSVTIANTEAFF
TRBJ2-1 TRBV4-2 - TGTGCCAGCAGCCAAGTTCAAGCGGGCTACAATGAGCAGTTCTTC CASSQVQAGYNEQFF